The rows below give T cell receptor beta chains drawn from one sample of a study of human T cells and chemical hapten exposure. TCRdb re-called the RACE reads through MiXCR, storing one row per CDR3 protein. The table records roughly 200,000 distinct CDR3 sequences, about 22% of them present only once. Sample: whole blood, taken in connection with sensitization to the hapten diphenylcyclopropenone (DPC). The receptors here all came from a woman aged 40 to 50 with alopecia areata. Some clones in this sample may be carry-over from other donors' samples. The CDR3 runs from the conserved cysteine through the conserved F or W. D genes are given only for firm matches. Rows may omit the clone size; those that give it use once, few, many or a size class.

d_call,j_call,clone_size,v_call,cdr3_nt,cdr3_aa
TRBD1,TRBJ2-1,-,TRBV20-1,TGCAGTGCAGTTACAGGGGGCGAAATTTTGTTCTTC,CSAVTGGEILFF
-,TRBJ2-7,-,TRBV9,TGTGCCAGCAGCCCCGCCGGGCACTCCTCGGACGAGCAGTACTTC,CASSPAGHSSDEQYF
TRBD2,TRBJ2-7,few,TRBV4-3,TGCGCCAGCAGCCAAGGGGAGGGCCGGTACGAGCAGTACTTC,CASSQGEGRYEQYF
-,TRBJ2-1,-,TRBV4-3,TGCGCCAGCAGCCAAGTTGGGAGCGGAACCTACAATGAGCAGTTCTTC,CASSQVGSGTYNEQFF
TRBD2,TRBJ2-1,-,TRBV20-1,TGCAGTGCTAGAGATCAGGGGCGGGAGGGCCGGATCTACAATGAGCAGTTCTTC,CSARDQGREGRIYNEQFF
TRBD1,TRBJ2-1,-,TRBV9,TGTGCCAGCTCCTGGGACAGGGACTACAATGAGCAGTTCTTC,CASSWDRDYNEQFF
TRBD2,TRBJ2-3,few,TRBV20-1,TGCAGTGCCGCGAAAGCGGGAGACGCCACAGATACGCAGTATTTT,CSAAKAGDATDTQYF
TRBD1,TRBJ1-5,-,TRBV6-2/TRBV6-3,TGTGCCAGCTCGGACAGGAGAAATCAGCCCCAGCATTTT,CASSDRRNQPQHF
TRBD2,TRBJ2-1,few,TRBV11-2,TGTGCCAGCAGGCGTCTTGCGGGAGGTCCCCTCAATGAGCAGTTCTTC,CASRRLAGGPLNEQFF
-,TRBJ2-5,few,TRBV20-1,TGCAGTGCTAGTCGCGGCAGCCAAGAGACCCAGTACTTC,CSASRGSQETQYF